This T cell receptor beta chain was documented in a study of CD8+ T cells in alopecia areata. Study at large: For the treated group, dosing was oral tofacitinib at 5 to 10 mg twice daily.

The sequencing template was cDNA reverse transcribed from extracted RNA. Assay used: immunoSEQ multiplex PCR; TCRdb lists only in-frame clones, some missing. Of roughly 210,000 clones in the sample, over 40% were seen once. This clone was seen only a few times. Antigen unknown. Treatment meaning: oral pan-JAK inhibitor, 5-10 mg twice daily. Specimens obtained from alopecia areata patients comprised lesional scalp punch biopsies and peripheral blood. Study findings and constraints: Uncertain still, given a single nonresponder, is whether baseline CD8+ expansion links to response. Mice showed clearer TCR sharing than patients did, a gap that was possibly HLA-related.

The CDR3 spans 15 residues. Per the germline V gene, CDR1 is SEHNR and CDR2 is FQNEAQ (reference sequence). With V trimmed by 4 bases and J by 3 bases, 6 bases remained unmatched. The material was CD4+ T cells sorted from blood, obtained around week 36, from a patient treated with tofacitinib. The rearrangement uses TRBV7-9 and TRBJ2-3; TRBD2 matches at 8 bases. The receptor comes from a human donor with alopecia areata. CDR3 nucleotides: TGTGCCAGCAGCTCAGCGGGAGCTGGTACAGATACGCAGTATTTT. Its protein is CASSSAGAGTDTQYF.